This entry features one T cell receptor (beta chain) sequence. The antigen is not known. The data were obtained in a study of cytomegalovirus exposure and HLA in healthy donors. General study points: Later, an analysis found that common viral pathogens appeared to be linked with several of the most significant clusters. TCR beta V segments were, for the most part, productive about 87% or about 30% of the time in an earlier analysis. Presence/absence analyses supposed approximately even sequencing depth among donors.

Germline loops: CDR1 MNHNS, CDR2 SASEGT. The germline V and J ends were trimmed by 1 base and 7 bases, with 8 bases remaining between them. The CDR3 consists of 13 residues. It was with 60 Vbeta and 13 Jbeta primers that the PCR ran. Clones were read by immunoSEQ multiplex PCR, and TCRdb kept only the in-frame ones, dropping some. The sample shows over 100,000 clones, 74% of them seen only once. The TCR comes from a man aged 35-49 years in good health and CMV-seropositive. The sample taken for sequencing was PBMCs. The chain employs TRBV6-1 and TRBJ1-5; no definite D call. The CDR3, as DNA: TGTGCCAGCAGTGAAGGGCCCGTCCAGCCCCAGCATTTT. Its translation: CASSEGPVQPQHF.